This T cell receptor (beta chain) stems from a study of regulatory T cells in long-lasting Graves disease. The time point denotes: persistent/refractory GD, antithyroid drugs over 5 years with positive TRAb. Construction of the TCR library relied on RNA isolated from PBMCs. This clonotype was seen repeatedly, ten times or more. V shed 6 bases and J shed 5 bases, with 16 bases lying between them. Per germline, CDR1 MDHEN and CDR2 SYDVKM. The CDR3 is 14 residues long. Combining iRepertoire HTBI primers with Arm-PCR of CDR3 regions, the authors built TCR beta libraries. TCRdb redid the calling of the multiplex PCR reads with MiXCR, one entry per CDR3 protein. There are 400,000 to 500,000 distinct CDR3 sequences in the sample; under 25% occur only once, and over 7.5% lies in the top ten.

Sequenced material: peripheral blood mononuclear cells (PBMCs), taken when the disease was refractory, from a patient treated with antithyroid drugs. The sequence came from a female donor with Graves disease. This chain uses TRBV28 with TRBJ2-5; D might be TRBD2 (7 bases). In DNA form, the CDR3 reads TGTGCCAGCAGCTCCGAGGGGGGGTTGGAGACCCAGTACTTC. Translating gives CASSSEGGLETQYF.